One and the same sample provided the 17 T cell receptor beta chains below, sequenced in a study of cytomegalovirus exposure and HLA in healthy donors. Primers for the PCR totalled 60 Vbeta and 13 Jbeta. TCRdb's table, derived via immunoSEQ multiplex PCR, lists solely in-frame clones and lacks some. This table has roughly 240,000 clones, 82% appearing once. The source material was PBMCs. The source is a woman aged 40 to 55 in good health and CMV-seropositive.

This CDR3 is CSALGDIQYF. DNA of the CDR3: TGCAGTGCCCTAGGAGACATTCAGTACTTC. The chain couples TRBV20-1 to TRBJ2-4; unclear D gene. The CDR3 consists of 10 residues. Germline-derived CDR1 and CDR2 are DFQATT and SNEGSKA (reference sequence). The germline V and J ends were trimmed by 6 bases and 8 bases, with 8 bases remaining between them.

J is TRBJ1-3 and V is TRBV30; D ambiguous. The CDR3 spans 13 residues. V dropped 4 bases and J dropped 0 bases, with 7 bases sitting between them. Germline-derived CDR1 and CDR2 are GTSNPN and SVGIG (reference sequence). CDR3 sequence (DNA): TGTGCCTGGAAAATATTCTCTGGAAACACCATATATTTT. Its translation is CAWKIFSGNTIYF. The full variable domain, in which reference TRBV30 and TRBJ1-3 provide the parts outside the CDR3, is SQTIHQWPATLVQPVGSPLSLECTVEGTSNPNLYWYRQAAGRGLQLLFYSVGIGQISSEVPQNLSASRPQDRQFILSSKKLLLSDSGFYLCAWKIFSGNTIYFGEGSWLTVV.

In DNA, the CDR3 is TGTGCCAGCAGCGGGTCAGGGGGGTATGGCTACACCTTC. It encodes CASSGSGGYGYTF. The chain uses TRBV9 and TRBJ1-2; TRBD1 agrees at 7 bases. The CDR3 is made up of 13 amino acids. The germline V gene encodes CDR1 SGDLS and CDR2 YYNGEE. Unmatched junction bases numbered 4, after V lost 3 bases and J lost 5 bases.

This chain uses TRBV27 with TRBJ2-7, with 10 bases identical to TRBD2. V was clipped by 2 bases and J by 2 bases; unmatched bases: 9. Germline lookup yields CDR1 MNHEY and CDR2 SMNVEV (reference sequence). The CDR3 is made up of 17 amino acids. CDR3 region: CASSLRASGRGTYEQYF. DNA of the CDR3: TGTGCCAGCAGTTTAAGGGCTAGCGGGAGAGGCACCTACGAGCAGTACTTC.

J is TRBJ1-4 and V is TRBV18; the D gene is possibly TRBD1 (6 bases). Deletions cut 3 bases from V and 3 bases from J, with 14 bases between. Germline CDR1 reads KGHSH; CDR2 reads LQKENI. CDR3 size: 16 residues. CDR3 region: CASSPPVGGPNEKLFF. The CDR3, as DNA: TGTGCCAGCTCACCCCCGGTGGGGGGGCCTAATGAAAAACTGTTTTTT. The complete variable domain, with remaining parts taken from reference TRBV18 and TRBJ1-4, reads NAGVMQNPRHLVRRRGQEARLRCSPMKGHSHVYWYRQLPEEGLKFMVYLQKENIIDESGMPKERFSAEFPKEGPSILRIQQVVRGDSAAYFCASSPPVGGPNEKLFFGSGTQLSVL.

In this sample, this clone turned up a few times. The gene calls are TRBV10-3 and TRBJ1-6, with a possible D match to TRBD1 (6 bases). V was cut by 9 bases and J by 7 bases, with 13 bases left in between. The CDR3 totals 13 residues. Germline lookup yields CDR1 ENHRY and CDR2 SYGVKD. For the CDR3, the DNA is TGTGCCATTCAAGGGGGTTCGAATTCACCCCTCCACTTT. It encodes CAIQGGSNSPLHF.

This clone was detected once. This same CDR3 is encoded by further DNA sequences in the sample. The chain recombines TRBV9 with TRBJ1-1; D uncertain. Germline V lookup: CDR1 SGDLS, CDR2 YYNGEE. Between the trimmed V and J ends, which lost 2 bases and 1 base, there was a span of 9 bases. This CDR3 region has 14 residues. For the CDR3, the DNA is TGTGCCAGCAGCGTCGGAAGAGGGAACACTGAAGCTTTCTTT. Translated, it gives CASSVGRGNTEAFF.

This clone has just a few counts. This sample includes further DNA sequences coding for the same CDR3. The V gene is TRBV10-3, the J gene TRBJ2-3, with D possibly matching TRBD1 (6 bases). V lost 5 bases to trimming and J lost 0 bases, with 9 bases between them. This CDR3 is built from 14 residues. Germline V gene sequence: CDR1 ENHRY, CDR2 SYGVKD. This CDR3 reads CAISWDTSTDTQYF. For the CDR3, the DNA is TGTGCCATCAGTTGGGACACTAGCACAGATACGCAGTATTTT.

The J gene is TRBJ1-1, the V gene TRBV7-2; D ambiguous. Deletions cut 5 bases from V and 3 bases from J, with 13 bases between. The CDR3 runs to 14 residues. Germline CDR1 is SGHTA and CDR2 is FQGNSA. The CDR3 loop reads CASSRDYRDTEAFF. The CDR3 coding sequence is TGTGCCAGCAGCCGCGACTACCGGGACACTGAAGCTTTCTTT.

The chain employs TRBV5-1 and TRBJ2-1; 8 positions agree with TRBD2. The V and J ends lost 0 bases and 3 bases, in that order; junction bases with no gene match: 5. The CDR3 extends over 16 amino acids. The germline V gene encodes CDR1 SGHRS and CDR2 YFSETQ. As DNA, the CDR3 is TGCGCCAGCAGCTTGGCCGTTAGCGGGGACTACAATGAGCAGTTCTTC. Protein product: CASSLAVSGDYNEQFF.

The chain employs TRBV11-2 and TRBJ1-6; 11 nucleotides align to TRBD1. Losses at the gene ends were 4 bases for V and 6 bases for J; bases not matched to a gene: 8. Germline CDR1 reads SGHAT; CDR2 reads FQNNGV. This CDR3 contains 17 residues. CDR3 nucleotides: TGTGCCAGCAGCTCCCGGACAGGGGGCCTTTTTAATTCACCCCTCCACTTT. Residues: CASSSRTGGLFNSPLHF.

The V call is TRBV6-1, the J call TRBJ2-7; 7 bases fit TRBD1. The junction had 0 bases not matched to a gene; V was cut back by 6 bases and J by 1 base. Germline CDR1 and CDR2: MNHNS and SASEGT. The CDR3 spans 12 residues. CDR3 DNA sequence: TGTGCCAGCAGGGGACAGTCCTACGAGCAGTACTTC. Translation: CASRGQSYEQYF.

The chain links TRBV7-9 to TRBJ2-2; perhaps TRBD2 as D (5 bases). The germline V and J ends were trimmed by 5 bases and 5 bases, with 6 bases remaining between them. The CDR3 has 12 residues. Germline assignment: CDR1 SEHNR and CDR2 FQNEAQ (reference sequence). The CDR3 here is CASSRETGELFF. The CDR3 bases are TGTGCCAGCAGCCGGGAAACCGGGGAGCTGTTTTTT.

The rearrangement joins TRBV6-5 to TRBJ1-1; maybe TRBD1 (6 bases). Germline values: CDR1 MNHEY, CDR2 SVGAGI. V was pared by 0 bases and J by 2 bases, with 7 bases between. The CDR3 runs to 14 residues. CDR3 sequence: CASSYSDSNTEAFF. The CDR3 DNA is TGTGCCAGCAGTTACTCGGACAGTAACACTGAAGCTTTCTTT.

The rearrangement uses TRBV12-5 and TRBJ1-2, with D possibly being TRBD1 (5 bases). Trimming removed 3 bases at V and 8 bases at J, with 13 bases between. CDR1 and CDR2 (germline): LGHNT, FRNRAP. There are 13 residues in the CDR3. CDR3 coding DNA: TGTGCTAGTGGTTTCGCCGACAGTCACGGCTACACCTTC. Translating gives CASGFADSHGYTF.

The chain has TRBV5-1 and TRBJ1-1; D is unresolved. Trimming cost V 0 bases and J 1 base, with 4 bases left between them. CDR1 is SGHRS, CDR2 YFSETQ, per germline. CDR3 length: 13 residues. In nucleotides, the CDR3 is TGCGCCAGCAGCTTGGACAGGAACACTGAAGCTTTCTTT. It yields the protein CASSLDRNTEAFF. The entire variable domain, with the rest obtained from reference TRBV5-1 and TRBJ1-1, is as follows: KAGVTQTPRYLIKTRGQQVTLSCSPISGHRSVSWYQQTPGQGLQFLFEYFSETQRNKGNFPGRFSGRQFSNSRSEMNVSTLELGDSALYLCASSLDRNTEAFFGQGTRLTVV.

The chain is built from TRBV7-3 and TRBJ1-1; TRBD1 agrees at 7 bases. The CDR3 spans 13 residues. Per the germline V gene, CDR1 is SGHTA and CDR2 is FQGTGA. Unmatched junction bases numbered 3, after V lost 6 bases and J lost 2 bases. The DNA for the CDR3 is TGTGCCAGCAGTCGGGACAGCAACACTGAAGCTTTCTTT. Protein: CASSRDSNTEAFF.